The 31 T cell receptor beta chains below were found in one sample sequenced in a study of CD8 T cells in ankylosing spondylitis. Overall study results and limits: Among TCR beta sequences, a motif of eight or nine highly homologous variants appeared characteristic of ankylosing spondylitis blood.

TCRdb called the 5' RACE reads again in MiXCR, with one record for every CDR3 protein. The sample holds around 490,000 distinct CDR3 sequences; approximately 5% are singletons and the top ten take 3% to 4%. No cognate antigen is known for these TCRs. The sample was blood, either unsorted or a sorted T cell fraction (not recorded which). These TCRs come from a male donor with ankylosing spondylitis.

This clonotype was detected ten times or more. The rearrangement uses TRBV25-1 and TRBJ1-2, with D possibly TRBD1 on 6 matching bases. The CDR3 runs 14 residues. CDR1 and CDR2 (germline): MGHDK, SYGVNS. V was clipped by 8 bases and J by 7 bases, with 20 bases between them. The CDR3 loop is CASFYTGRDGGYTF. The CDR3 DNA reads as TGTGCCAGCTTCTATACAGGGCGGGACGGTGGCTACACCTTC.

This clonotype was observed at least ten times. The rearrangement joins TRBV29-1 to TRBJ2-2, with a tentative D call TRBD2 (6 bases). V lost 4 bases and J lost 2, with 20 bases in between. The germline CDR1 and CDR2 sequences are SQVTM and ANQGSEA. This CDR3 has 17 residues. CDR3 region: CSVVPFGAGLNTGELFF. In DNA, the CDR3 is TGCAGCGTTGTCCCCTTTGGAGCGGGCCTCAACACCGGGGAGCTGTTTTTT.

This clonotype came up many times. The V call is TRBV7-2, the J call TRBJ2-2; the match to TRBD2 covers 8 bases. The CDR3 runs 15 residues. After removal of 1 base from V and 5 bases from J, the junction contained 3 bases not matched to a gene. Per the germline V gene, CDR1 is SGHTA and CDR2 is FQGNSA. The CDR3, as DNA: TGTGCCAGCAGCTTAGTGGGACTAGGTACCGGGGAGCTGTTTTTT. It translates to CASSLVGLGTGELFF.

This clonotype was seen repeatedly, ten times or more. CDR3 sequence (DNA): TGTGCCAGCAGCTTAGCGGGAGCGGGGGAAGAGACCCAGTACTTC. Amino acids: CASSLAGAGEETQYF. This rearrangement joins TRBV7-2 to TRBJ2-5; 8 bases line up with TRBD2. V shed 0 bases, J shed 3 bases, and the junction held 3 bases outside the gene matches. The CDR3 is 15 residues long. Germline-derived CDR1 and CDR2 are SGHTA and FQGNSA.

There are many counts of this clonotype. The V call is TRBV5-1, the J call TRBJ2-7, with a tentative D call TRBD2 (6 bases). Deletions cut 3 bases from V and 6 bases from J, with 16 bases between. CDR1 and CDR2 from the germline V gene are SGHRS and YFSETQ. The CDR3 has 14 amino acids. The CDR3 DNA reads TGCGCCAGCAGCTCGAGAGAGTATAGCGGCGAGCAGTACTTC. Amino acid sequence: CASSSREYSGEQYF.

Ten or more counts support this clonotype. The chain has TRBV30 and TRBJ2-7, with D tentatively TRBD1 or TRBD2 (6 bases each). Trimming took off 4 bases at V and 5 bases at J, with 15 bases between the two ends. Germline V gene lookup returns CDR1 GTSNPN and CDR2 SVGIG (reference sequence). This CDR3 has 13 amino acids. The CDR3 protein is CAWNRDLTNEQYF. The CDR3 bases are TGTGCCTGGAACAGGGACTTAACTAACGAGCAGTACTTC. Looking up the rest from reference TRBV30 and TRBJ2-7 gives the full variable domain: SQTIHQWPATLVQPVGSPLSLECTVEGTSNPNLYWYRQAAGRGLQLLFYSVGIGQISSEVPQNLSASRPQDRQFILSSKKLLLSDSGFYLCAWNRDLTNEQYFGPGTRLTVT.

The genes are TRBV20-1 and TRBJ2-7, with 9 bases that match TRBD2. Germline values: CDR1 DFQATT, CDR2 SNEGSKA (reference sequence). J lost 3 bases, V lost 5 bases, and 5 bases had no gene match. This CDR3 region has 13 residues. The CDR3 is CSACAGGHYEQYF. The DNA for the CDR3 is TGCAGTGCTTGCGCGGGAGGGCACTACGAGCAGTACTTC.

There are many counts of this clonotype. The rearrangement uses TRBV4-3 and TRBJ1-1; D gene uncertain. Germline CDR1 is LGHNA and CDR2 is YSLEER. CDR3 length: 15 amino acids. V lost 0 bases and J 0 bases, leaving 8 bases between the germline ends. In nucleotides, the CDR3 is TGCGCCAGCAGCCAAGATCGGCCGTTGAACACTGAAGCTTTCTTT. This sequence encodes CASSQDRPLNTEAFF.

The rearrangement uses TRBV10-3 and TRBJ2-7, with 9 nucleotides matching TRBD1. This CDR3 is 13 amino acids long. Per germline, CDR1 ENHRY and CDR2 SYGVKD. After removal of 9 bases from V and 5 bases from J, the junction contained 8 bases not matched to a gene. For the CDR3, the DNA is TGTGCCATTTCTCAAGGGACAGGGAACGAGCAGTACTTC. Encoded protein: CAISQGTGNEQYF.

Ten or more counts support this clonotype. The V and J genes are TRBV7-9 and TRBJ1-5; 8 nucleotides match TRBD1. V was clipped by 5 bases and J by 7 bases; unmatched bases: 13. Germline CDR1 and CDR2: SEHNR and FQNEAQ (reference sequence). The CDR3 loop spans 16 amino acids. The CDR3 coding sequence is TGTGCCAGCAGCCCCCCGGGACAGGCTAATGGACAGCCCCAGCATTTT. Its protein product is CASSPPGQANGQPQHF.

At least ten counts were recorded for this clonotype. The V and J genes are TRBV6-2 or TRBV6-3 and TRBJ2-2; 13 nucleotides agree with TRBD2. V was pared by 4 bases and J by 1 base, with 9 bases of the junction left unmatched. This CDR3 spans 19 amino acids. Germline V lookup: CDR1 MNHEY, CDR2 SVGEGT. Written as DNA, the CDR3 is TGTGCCAGCAGTTGGGAAAGGACTAGCGGGAGTAAGAACACCGGGGAGCTGTTTTTT. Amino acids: CASSWERTSGSKNTGELFF.

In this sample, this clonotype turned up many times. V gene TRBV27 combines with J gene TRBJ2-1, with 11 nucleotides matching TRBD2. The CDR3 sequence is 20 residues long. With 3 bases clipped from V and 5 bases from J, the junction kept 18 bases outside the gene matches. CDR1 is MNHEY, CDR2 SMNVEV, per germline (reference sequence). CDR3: CASSLGPVWVAGGINNEQFF. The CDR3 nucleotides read TGTGCCAGCAGTTTGGGCCCTGTTTGGGTAGCGGGAGGGATAAACAATGAGCAGTTCTTC.

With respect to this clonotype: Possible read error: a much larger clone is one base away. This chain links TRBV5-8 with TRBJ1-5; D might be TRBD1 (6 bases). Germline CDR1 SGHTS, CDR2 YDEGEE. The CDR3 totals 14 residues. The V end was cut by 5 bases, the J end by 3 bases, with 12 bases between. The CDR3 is CASRRDTPNQPQHF. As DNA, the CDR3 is TGTGCCAGCAGACGGGACACCCCCAATCAGCCCCAGCATTTT.

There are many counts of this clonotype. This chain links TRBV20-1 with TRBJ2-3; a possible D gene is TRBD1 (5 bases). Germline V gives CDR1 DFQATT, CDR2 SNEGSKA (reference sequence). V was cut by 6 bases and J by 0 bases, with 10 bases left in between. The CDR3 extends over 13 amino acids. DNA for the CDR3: TGCAGTGCCCCGACAGAAAGCACAGATACGCAGTATTTT. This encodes CSAPTESTDTQYF.

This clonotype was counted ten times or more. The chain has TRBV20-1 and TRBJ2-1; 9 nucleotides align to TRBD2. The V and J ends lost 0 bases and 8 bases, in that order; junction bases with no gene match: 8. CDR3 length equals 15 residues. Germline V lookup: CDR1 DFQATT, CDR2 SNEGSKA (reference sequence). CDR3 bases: TGCAGTGCTAGAGATCTGGGACTAGCCTCAGATGAGCAGTTCTTC. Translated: CSARDLGLASDEQFF.

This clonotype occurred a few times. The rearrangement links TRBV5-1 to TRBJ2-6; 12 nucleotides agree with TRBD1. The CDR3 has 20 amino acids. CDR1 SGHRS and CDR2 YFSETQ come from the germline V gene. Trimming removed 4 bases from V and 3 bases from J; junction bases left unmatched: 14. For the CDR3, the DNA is TGCGCCAGCAGCCTCCTTCCCGGTGGGACAGGGGGCTATGGGGCCAACGTCCTGACTTTC. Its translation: CASSLLPGGTGGYGANVLTF.

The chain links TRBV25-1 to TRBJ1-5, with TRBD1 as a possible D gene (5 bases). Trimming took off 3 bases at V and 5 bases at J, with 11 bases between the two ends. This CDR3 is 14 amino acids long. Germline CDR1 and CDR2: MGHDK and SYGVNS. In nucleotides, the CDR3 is TGTGCCAGCAGTGATCGGGGGGAATATCAGCCCCAGCATTTT. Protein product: CASSDRGEYQPQHF.

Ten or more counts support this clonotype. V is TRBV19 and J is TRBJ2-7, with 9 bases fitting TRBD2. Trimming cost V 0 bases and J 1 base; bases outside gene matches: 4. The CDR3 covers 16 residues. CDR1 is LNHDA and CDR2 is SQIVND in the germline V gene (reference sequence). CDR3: CASSIDGSGSSYEQYF. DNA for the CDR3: TGTGCCAGTAGTATAGATGGTAGCGGGAGTTCCTACGAGCAGTACTTC. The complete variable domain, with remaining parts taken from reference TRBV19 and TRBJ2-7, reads DGGITQSPKYLFRKEGQNVTLSCEQNLNHDAMYWYRQDPGQGLRLIYYSQIVNDFQKGDIAEGYSVSREKKESFPLTVTSAQKNPTAFYLCASSIDGSGSSYEQYFGPGTRLTVT.

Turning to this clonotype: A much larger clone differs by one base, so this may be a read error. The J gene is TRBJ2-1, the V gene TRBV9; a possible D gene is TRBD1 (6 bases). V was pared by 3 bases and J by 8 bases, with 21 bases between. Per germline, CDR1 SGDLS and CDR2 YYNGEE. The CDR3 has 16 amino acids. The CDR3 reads CASSGPTGLEGDEQFF. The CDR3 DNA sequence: TGTGCCAGCAGCGGCCCCACGGGGCTCGAGGGGGATGAGCAGTTCTTC.

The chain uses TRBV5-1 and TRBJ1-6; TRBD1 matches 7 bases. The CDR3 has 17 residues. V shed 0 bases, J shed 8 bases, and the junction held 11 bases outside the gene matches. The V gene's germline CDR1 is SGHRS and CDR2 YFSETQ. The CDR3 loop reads CASSLETVAQGDSPLHF. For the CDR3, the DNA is TGCGCCAGCAGCTTGGAAACAGTCGCCCAGGGGGATTCACCCCTCCACTTT.

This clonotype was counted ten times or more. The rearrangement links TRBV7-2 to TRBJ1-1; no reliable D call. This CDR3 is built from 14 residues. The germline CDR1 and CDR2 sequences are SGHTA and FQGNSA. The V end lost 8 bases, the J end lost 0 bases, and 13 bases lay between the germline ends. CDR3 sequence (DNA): TGTGCCAGCGCCCCCTGGGGAATGAACACTGAAGCTTTCTTT. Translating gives CASAPWGMNTEAFF.

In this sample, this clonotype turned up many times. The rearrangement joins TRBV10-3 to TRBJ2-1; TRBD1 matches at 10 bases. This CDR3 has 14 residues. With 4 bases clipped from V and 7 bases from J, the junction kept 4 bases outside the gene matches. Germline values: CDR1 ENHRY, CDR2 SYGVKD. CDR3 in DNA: TGTGCCATCAGTGGCGACAGGGGGCTGAATGAGCAGTTCTTC. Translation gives CAISGDRGLNEQFF.

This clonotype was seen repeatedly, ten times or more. The CDR3 is CATSRDAGERANYGYTF. The CDR3 nucleotides are TGTGCCACCAGCAGAGATGCGGGGGAGCGTGCTAACTATGGCTACACCTTC. The gene calls are TRBV15 and TRBJ1-2; a weak D match, TRBD1 (5 bases). CDR1 and CDR2 (germline): LNHNV, YYDKDF (reference sequence). The V and J ends lost 0 bases and 0 bases respectively, with 14 bases between them. The CDR3 length is 17 residues. Looking up the rest from reference TRBV15 and TRBJ1-2 gives the full variable domain: DAMVIQNPRYQVTQFGKPVTLSCSQTLNHNVMYWYQQKSSQAPKLLFHYYDKDFNNEADTPDNFQSRRPNTSFCFLDIRSPGLGDTAMYLCATSRDAGERANYGYTFGSGTRLTVV.

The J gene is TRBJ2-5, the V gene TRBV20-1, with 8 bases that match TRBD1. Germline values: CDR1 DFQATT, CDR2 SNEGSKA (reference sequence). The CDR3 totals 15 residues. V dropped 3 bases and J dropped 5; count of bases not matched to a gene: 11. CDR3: CSASPGDRSEETQYF. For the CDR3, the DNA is TGCAGTGCTAGCCCCGGGGACAGGTCCGAGGAGACCCAGTACTTC.

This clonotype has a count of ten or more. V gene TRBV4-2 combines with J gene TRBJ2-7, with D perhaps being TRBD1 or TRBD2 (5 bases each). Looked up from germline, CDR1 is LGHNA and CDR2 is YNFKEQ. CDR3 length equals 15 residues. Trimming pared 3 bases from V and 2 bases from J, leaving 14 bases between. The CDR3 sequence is CASSHRDAEPYEQYF. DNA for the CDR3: TGTGCCAGCAGCCACCGGGACGCAGAACCCTACGAGCAGTACTTC.

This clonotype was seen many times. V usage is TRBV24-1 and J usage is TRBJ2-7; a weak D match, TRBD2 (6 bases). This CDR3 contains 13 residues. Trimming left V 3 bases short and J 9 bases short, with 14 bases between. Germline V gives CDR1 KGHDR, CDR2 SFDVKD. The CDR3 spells CATSDARGTGQYF. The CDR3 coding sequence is TGTGCCACCAGTGATGCCCGAGGGACTGGGCAGTACTTC.

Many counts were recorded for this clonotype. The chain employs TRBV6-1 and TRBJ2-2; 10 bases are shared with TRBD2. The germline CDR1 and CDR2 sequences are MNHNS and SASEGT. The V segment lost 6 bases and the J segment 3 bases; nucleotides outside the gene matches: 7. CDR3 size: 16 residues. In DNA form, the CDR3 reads TGTGCCAGCAGGAAGCGGGAGGGCCTTTACACCGGGGAGCTGTTTTTT. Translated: CASRKREGLYTGELFF.

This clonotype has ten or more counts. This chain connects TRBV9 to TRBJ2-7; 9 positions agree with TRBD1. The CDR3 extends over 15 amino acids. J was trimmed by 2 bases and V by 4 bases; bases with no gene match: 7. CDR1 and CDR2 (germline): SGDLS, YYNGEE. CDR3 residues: CASSTGTGIPYEQYF. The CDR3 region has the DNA TGTGCCAGCAGCACCGGGACAGGGATCCCCTACGAGCAGTACTTC.

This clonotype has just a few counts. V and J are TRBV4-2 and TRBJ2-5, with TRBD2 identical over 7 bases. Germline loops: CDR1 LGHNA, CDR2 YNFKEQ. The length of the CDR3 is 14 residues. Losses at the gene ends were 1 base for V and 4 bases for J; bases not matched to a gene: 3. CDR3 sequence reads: CASSQGEGPETQYF. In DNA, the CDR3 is TGTGCCAGCAGCCAAGGGGAGGGGCCAGAGACCCAGTACTTC.

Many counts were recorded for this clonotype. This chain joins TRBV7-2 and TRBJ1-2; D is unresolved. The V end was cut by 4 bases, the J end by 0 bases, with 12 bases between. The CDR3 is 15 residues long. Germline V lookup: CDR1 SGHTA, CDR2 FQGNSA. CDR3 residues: CASSYGGSPNYGYTF. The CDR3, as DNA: TGTGCCAGCAGCTACGGAGGGTCCCCTAACTATGGCTACACCTTC.

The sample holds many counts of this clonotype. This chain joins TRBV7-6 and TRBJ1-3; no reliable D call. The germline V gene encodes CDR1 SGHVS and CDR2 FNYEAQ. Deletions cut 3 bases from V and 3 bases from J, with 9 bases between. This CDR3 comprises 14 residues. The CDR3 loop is CASSLGRSGNTIYF. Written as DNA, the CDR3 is TGTGCCAGCAGCTTGGGTCGGAGTGGAAACACCATATATTTT.